This record covers a single T cell receptor (beta chain). Its antigen remains unidentified. TCRdb reprocessed the 5' RACE reads with MiXCR, giving one entry per CDR3 protein. Of about 530,000 distinct CDR3 sequences in the sample, 20% to 25% were seen once. The sample belongs to a study of identical twins. Study-wide findings and caveats: Abundant beta clonotypes from cord blood bore fewer insertions; memory repertoires lacked this pattern. Excess twin sharing in beta out-of-frame sequences was weaker. Invariant MAIT and iNKT cells are populations that could partly confound zero-insertion analyses.

Healthy Caucasians supplied all donations. The V and J ends lost 4 bases and 0 bases respectively, with 7 bases between them. Germline CDR1 is MNHEY and CDR2 is SVGEGT. The CDR3 is 14 residues long. These data were also reused for a study on yellow fever vaccine responses in identical twins.

The specimen sequenced was CD4+ T cells sorted from blood. The rearrangement uses TRBV6-2 or TRBV6-3 and TRBJ2-4; D is undetermined. The TCR originated in a woman between 18 and 29 years old in good health. For the CDR3, the DNA is TGTGCCAGCAGTTCTCAGGTAGCCAAAAACATTCAGTACTTC. As protein: CASSSQVAKNIQYF.